Presented here are 14 T cell receptor beta chains from one specimen sequenced in a study of cytomegalovirus exposure and HLA in healthy donors. This PCR relied on a set of 60 Vbeta primers and 13 Jbeta primers. Sequencing was performed with immunoSEQ multiplex PCR; in TCRdb, only in-frame clones are kept and a portion is missing. The sample records 95,000 to 110,000 clones, roughly 72% being singletons. The material sequenced was PBMCs. Source of these receptors: a woman under 30 in good health and CMV-seropositive.

This clone has more than one count but fewer than ten. One end of the junction fails to match germline, which may point to a read error. The CDR3 reads CASSYPFDRATNHPQHF. CDR3 DNA sequence: TGTGCCAGCAGTTACCCATTCGACAGGGCCACCAATCATCCCCAGCATTTT. The chain links TRBV28 to TRBJ1-5, with 7 bases aligning to TRBD1. Looked up from germline, CDR1 is MDHEN and CDR2 is SYDVKM. This CDR3 is 17 amino acids long.

CDR3: CASSSRQGNTEAFF. CDR3 nucleotide sequence: TGTGCCAGCTCATCAAGACAGGGGAACACTGAAGCTTTCTTT. The chain carries TRBV18 and TRBJ1-1, with 7 positions matching TRBD1. The J segment lost 1 base and the V segment lost 5 bases, leaving 4 bases of the junction unmatched. This CDR3 has 14 residues. Germline V gene lookup returns CDR1 KGHSH and CDR2 LQKENI.

This chain connects TRBV10-3 to TRBJ2-5; D gene ambiguous. The CDR3 spans 12 residues. Trimming pared 3 bases from V and 4 bases from J, leaving 6 bases between. Germline lookup yields CDR1 ENHRY and CDR2 SYGVKD. In DNA form, the CDR3 reads TGTGCCATCAGTGACCGGTTAGAGACCCAGTACTTC. Amino acids: CAISDRLETQYF.

The sample holds a few counts of this clone. The V call is TRBV5-1, the J call TRBJ2-1; 12 bases align to TRBD2. The ends lost 2 bases at V and 6 bases at J; junction bases unmatched: 3. The CDR3 is 15 residues long. Germline V CDR1 and CDR2: SGHRS, YFSETQ. The CDR3 nucleotides read TGCGCCAGCAGCTTACAGACTAGCGGGAGCAATGAGCAGTTCTTC. Translated: CASSLQTSGSNEQFF.

This chain uses TRBV9 with TRBJ1-3, with TRBD1 identical over 8 bases. This CDR3 comprises 14 residues. The junction had 7 bases not matched to a gene; V was cut back by 4 bases and J by 7 bases. Per germline, CDR1 SGDLS and CDR2 YYNGEE. As DNA, the CDR3 is TGTGCCAGCAGCCCCTGGACAGGGAGGAACACCATATATTTT. Translation: CASSPWTGRNTIYF.

The chain recombines TRBV30 with TRBJ1-3, with 7 bases aligning to TRBD1. Germline V lookup: CDR1 GTSNPN, CDR2 SVGIG (reference sequence). Trimming took 6 bases from V and 2 from J; bases not matched to a gene: 4. The CDR3 spans 13 residues. DNA of the CDR3: TGTGCCTGTAGGAGGGGGCCTGGAAACACCATATATTTT. Protein sequence: CACRRGPGNTIYF.

This clone occurred a few times. The rearrangement joins TRBV5-6 to TRBJ2-3, with no clear D. With 0 bases removed from V and 4 bases from J, the gap between germline ends came to 9 bases. Germline V CDR1 and CDR2: SGHDT, YYEEEE. This CDR3 spans 14 amino acids. The CDR3 is CASSLVLESDTQYF. CDR3 nucleotides: TGTGCCAGCAGCTTGGTATTGGAGTCAGATACGCAGTATTTT.

About this clone itself: Other nucleotide sequences in the sample specify the same CDR3. This chain connects TRBV28 to TRBJ1-2, with D unresolved. The CDR3 sequence is 15 residues long. Germline CDR1 is MDHEN and CDR2 is SYDVKM. The V end lost 9 bases, the J end lost 4 bases, and 21 bases lay between the germline ends. This CDR3 reads CASRFDGRTVYGYTF. DNA of the CDR3: TGTGCCAGTAGATTCGACGGACGGACTGTCTATGGCTACACCTTC.

This clone has just a few counts. The J gene is TRBJ2-7, the V gene TRBV7-9; D not resolved. CDR3 size: 12 residues. V was pared by 4 bases and J by 6 bases, with 10 bases between. CDR1 is SEHNR, CDR2 FQNEAQ, per germline (reference sequence). The CDR3 coding sequence is TGTGCCAGCAGCTGGGCTTCGCGCGAGCAGTACTTC. This encodes CASSWASREQYF.

The table lists this clone with a count of one. V and J are TRBV5-6 and TRBJ1-1, with unresolved D. V lost 1 base and J lost 0, with 10 bases in between. This CDR3 has 15 residues. CDR1 and CDR2 from the germline V gene are SGHDT and YYEEEE. This chain's CDR3 is CASSLKRLMNTEAFF. Written as DNA, the CDR3 is TGTGCCAGCAGCTTGAAGAGACTTATGAACACTGAAGCTTTCTTT.

This chain connects TRBV7-8 to TRBJ1-5, with TRBD1 matching 9 bases. V trimming: 3 bases; J trimming: 6 bases; junction bases outside the gene matches: 6. Germline loops: CDR1 SGHVS, CDR2 FQNEAQ. CDR3 size: 15 residues. This CDR3 is CASSFTGGAGQPQHF. The CDR3 nucleotides read TGTGCCAGCAGCTTTACAGGGGGCGCGGGTCAGCCCCAGCATTTT.

The rearrangement joins TRBV6-5 to TRBJ1-2; D is unclear. The CDR3 sequence is 12 residues long. Trimming took 8 bases from V and 8 from J, leaving 15 bases between them. Germline V lookup: CDR1 MNHEY, CDR2 SVGAGI. CDR3 DNA sequence: TGTGCCAGCGGTCCCTATGAGGCGGGCTACACCTTC. Translation: CASGPYEAGYTF.

The J gene is TRBJ2-5, the V gene TRBV5-1; TRBD2 agrees at 8 bases. V lost 5 bases to trimming and J lost 2 bases; unmatched junction nucleotides: 5. CDR1 is SGHRS and CDR2 is YFSETQ in the germline V gene. This CDR3 region has 14 residues. As DNA, the CDR3 is TGCGCCAGCAGGGTTAGCGGGGAACAAGAGACCCAGTACTTC. Its translation: CASRVSGEQETQYF.

The V gene is TRBV9, the J gene TRBJ2-7, with D hard to call. Germline values: CDR1 SGDLS, CDR2 YYNGEE. The V and J ends lost 0 bases and 0 bases respectively, with 7 bases between them. The CDR3 has 14 amino acids. The CDR3 region is CASSVDGNSYEQYF. Here the CDR3 DNA reads TGTGCCAGCAGCGTAGATGGCAACTCCTACGAGCAGTACTTC.